This is a list of T cell receptor beta chains from one sample in a study of CXCR3-negative and CXCR3-positive naive CD8 T cells. Reprocessing the 5' RACE reads, TCRdb reports a single entry for every CDR3 protein and omits DNA. This sample's table has about 130,000 distinct CDR3 sequences. Sequenced input: naive CXCR3+ CD8+ T cells from blood. These receptors all come from a human donor in good health. Some clones in this sample may be carry-over from other donors' samples. Each CDR3 is given with its conserved first and last residue. The order of the fields is CDR3 length, V gene, J gene, CDR3 protein.

>16|TRBV10-2|TRBJ2-1
CASLTGTGASYNEQFF
>13|TRBV29-1|TRBJ2-2
CSVESADTGELFF
>17|TRBV5-6|TRBJ2-4
CASSLGWEAAAKNIQYF
>14|TRBV27|TRBJ1-1
CASSWGLGNTEAFF
>15|TRBV7-8|TRBJ2-5
CASSLGSGLGETQYF
>14|TRBV7-2|TRBJ1-2
CASSLVPGDYGYTF
>16|TRBV7-9|TRBJ2-1
CASSPVGGTPSNEQFF
>14|TRBV10-3|TRBJ2-7
CAISEPDSSYEQYF
>15|TRBV7-9|TRBJ1-5
CASSATGTRGGPQHF
>17|TRBV29-1|TRBJ2-5
CSVDVLAGSGYQETQYF
>13|TRBV5-1|TRBJ1-1
CASSFEGDTEAFF
>13|TRBV20-1|TRBJ2-5
CSARETVGETQYF
>13|TRBV7-9|TRBJ2-1
CASRLAVIHEQFF
>12|TRBV29-1|TRBJ2-7
CSGGDRGDEQYF
>16|TRBV28|TRBJ2-7
CASTSRTSGLSYEQYF
>14|TRBV12-3/TRBV12-4|TRBJ2-5
CASSLSRDQETQYF
>17|TRBV12-3/TRBV12-4|TRBJ2-4
CASSLALGGSHGGIQYF
>13|TRBV29-1|TRBJ2-1
CSVPGTSRNEQFF
>17|TRBV7-8|TRBJ2-3
CASSLAQRGESTDTQYF
>14|TRBV4-1|TRBJ2-1
CASSQTAAGNEQFF
>17|TRBV4-1|TRBJ1-5
CASSQDRDSRVNQPQHF
>13|TRBV9|TRBJ2-1
CASSVAGNNEQFF
>13|TRBV7-6|TRBJ2-7
CASSYEFPYEQYF
>15|TRBV20-1|TRBJ2-7
CSARDLLAGTYEQYF
>15|TRBV7-7|TRBJ2-1
CASSPLTSGRDEQFF
>14|TRBV30|TRBJ1-1
CAWSGGQGITEAFF
>16|TRBV5-1|TRBJ2-7
CASSRGRDRGTYEQYF
>16|TRBV20-1|TRBJ1-4
CSARDRDRGTNEKLFF
>14|TRBV12-5|TRBJ2-7
CASGLVGKVYEQYF
>19|TRBV7-8|TRBJ2-2
CASSYSTGTGALGAGELFF
>11|TRBV7-9|TRBJ1-1
CASSLGDGAFF
>14|TRBV6-5|TRBJ2-5
CASSYRGTEETQYF
>11|TRBV30|TRBJ2-7
CAARFSYEQYF
>16|TRBV15|TRBJ2-7
CATSREMAGESYEQYF
>17|TRBV6-5|TRBJ1-5
CASSNLTGWGSNQPQHF
>14|TRBV12-3/TRBV12-4|TRBJ2-7
CASGPHRGAFEQYF
>14|TRBV12-3/TRBV12-4|TRBJ2-7
CASSLRQGVGEQYF
>15|TRBV25-1|TRBJ2-1
CASSDGRGSYNEQFF
>13|TRBV5-1|TRBJ2-1
CASSFGQYNEQFF
>16|TRBV10-3|TRBJ2-2
CAISDPGGTDTGELFF
>14|TRBV7-3|TRBJ2-6
CASGFLAEANVLTF
>13|TRBV27|TRBJ1-2
CASSLSSRAGYTF
>14|TRBV4-3|TRBJ2-7
CASSQGQRSYEQYF
>12|TRBV7-6|TRBJ1-4
CASSLAWGVLFF
>16|TRBV6-5|TRBJ2-3
CASSVTGGGGADTQYF
>13|TRBV2|TRBJ1-5
CASSERSNQPQHF